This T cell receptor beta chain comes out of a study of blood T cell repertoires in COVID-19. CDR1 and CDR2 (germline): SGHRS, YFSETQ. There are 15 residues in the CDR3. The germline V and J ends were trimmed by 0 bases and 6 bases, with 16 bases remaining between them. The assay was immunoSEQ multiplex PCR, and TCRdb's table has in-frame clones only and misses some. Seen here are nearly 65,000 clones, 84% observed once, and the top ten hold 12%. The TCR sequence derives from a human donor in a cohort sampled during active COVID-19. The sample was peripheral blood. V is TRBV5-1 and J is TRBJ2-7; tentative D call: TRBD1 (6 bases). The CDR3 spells CASSLAAGAISEQYF. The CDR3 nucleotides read TGCGCCAGCAGCTTGGCGGCAGGGGCGATTTCCGAGCAGTACTTC.